A selection of T cell receptor beta chains follows, all from one sample in a study of T cells in Graves' hyperthyroidism and ophthalmopathy. TCRdb used MiXCR to reprocess the multiplex PCR reads, holding one entry per CDR3 protein. Here the sample spans fewer than 800,000 distinct CDR3 sequences, roughly 15% being singletons. The source material was blood. These receptors were collected from a man aged 18 to 35 with Graves' hyperthyroidism. The conserved cysteine and the conserved F or W are not part of the CDR3 here. Fields, in order: V gene, J gene, CDR3 length, clone size, CDR3 protein. Clone size, where shown, is once, few, many, or a class for clones that have expanded.

v_gene: TRBV20-1
j_gene: TRBJ2-7
len: 13
abundance: -
CDR3aa: SASGSGRGPYEQY

v_gene: TRBV2
j_gene: TRBJ2-7
len: 11
abundance: many
CDR3aa: ASRGHGPYEQY

v_gene: TRBV5-1
j_gene: TRBJ2-1
len: 13
abundance: few
CDR3aa: ASSADGTGGREQF

v_gene: TRBV7-2
j_gene: TRBJ2-1
len: 11
abundance: many
CDR3aa: ASNPSAYNEQF

v_gene: TRBV3-1
j_gene: TRBJ1-2
len: 14
abundance: many
CDR3aa: ASSQPGGPSYYGYT

v_gene: TRBV12-3/TRBV12-4
j_gene: TRBJ1-3
len: 12
abundance: few
CDR3aa: ASSWIPPGNTIY

v_gene: TRBV19
j_gene: TRBJ2-6
len: 14
abundance: -
CDR3aa: ASSYDRSSGANVLT

v_gene: TRBV12-3/TRBV12-4
j_gene: TRBJ1-6
len: 13
abundance: once
CDR3aa: ASSTGQGDNSPLH

v_gene: TRBV28
j_gene: TRBJ2-3
len: 12
abundance: many
CDR3aa: ASSLYKHTDTQY

v_gene: TRBV20-1
j_gene: TRBJ2-2
len: 11
abundance: -
CDR3aa: SARDPHTGELF

v_gene: TRBV11-3
j_gene: TRBJ2-5
len: 13
abundance: many
CDR3aa: ASSPRDREEETQY

v_gene: TRBV6-2/TRBV6-3
j_gene: TRBJ1-1
len: 14
abundance: -
CDR3aa: ASSFSYHPADTEAF

v_gene: TRBV2
j_gene: TRBJ1-5
len: 12
abundance: many
CDR3aa: ASSSRAINQPQH

v_gene: TRBV5-1
j_gene: TRBJ2-2
len: 12
abundance: -
CDR3aa: ASSAQGNTGELF

v_gene: TRBV28
j_gene: TRBJ2-2
len: 14
abundance: few
CDR3aa: ATQEIGGRNTGELF

v_gene: TRBV7-2
j_gene: TRBJ1-1
len: 13
abundance: many
CDR3aa: ASSPFRDRVPEAF

v_gene: TRBV11-2
j_gene: TRBJ1-2
len: 13
abundance: few
CDR3aa: ASSPMQRGFYGYT

v_gene: TRBV2
j_gene: TRBJ2-7
len: 10
abundance: -
CDR3aa: ASLGGTDEQY

v_gene: TRBV7-9
j_gene: TRBJ2-3
len: 14
abundance: -
CDR3aa: ASSPPWDRELDTQY

v_gene: TRBV6-6
j_gene: TRBJ1-1
len: 11
abundance: many
CDR3aa: ASSYSAVAEAF

v_gene: TRBV20-1
j_gene: TRBJ2-3
len: 13
abundance: -
CDR3aa: SASVTGRYTDTQY

v_gene: TRBV18
j_gene: TRBJ1-1
len: 13
abundance: many
CDR3aa: ASSPQGSWDTEAF

v_gene: TRBV12-3/TRBV12-4
j_gene: TRBJ1-5
len: 13
abundance: few
CDR3aa: ASSPSDGLDQPQH

v_gene: TRBV30
j_gene: TRBJ2-5
len: 13
abundance: many
CDR3aa: AWSLTGTGPETQY

v_gene: TRBV28
j_gene: TRBJ1-1
len: 13
abundance: many
CDR3aa: ASSLFSQGGSEAF

v_gene: TRBV7-3
j_gene: TRBJ2-3
len: 13
abundance: few
CDR3aa: ASSPTSGNTDTQY

v_gene: TRBV27
j_gene: TRBJ2-2
len: 14
abundance: -
CDR3aa: ASSLGGREVTGELF

v_gene: TRBV7-9
j_gene: TRBJ2-3
len: 11
abundance: few
CDR3aa: ASSLVGPDTQY

v_gene: TRBV6-6
j_gene: TRBJ1-1
len: 13
abundance: few
CDR3aa: ASSYLEWGSTEAF